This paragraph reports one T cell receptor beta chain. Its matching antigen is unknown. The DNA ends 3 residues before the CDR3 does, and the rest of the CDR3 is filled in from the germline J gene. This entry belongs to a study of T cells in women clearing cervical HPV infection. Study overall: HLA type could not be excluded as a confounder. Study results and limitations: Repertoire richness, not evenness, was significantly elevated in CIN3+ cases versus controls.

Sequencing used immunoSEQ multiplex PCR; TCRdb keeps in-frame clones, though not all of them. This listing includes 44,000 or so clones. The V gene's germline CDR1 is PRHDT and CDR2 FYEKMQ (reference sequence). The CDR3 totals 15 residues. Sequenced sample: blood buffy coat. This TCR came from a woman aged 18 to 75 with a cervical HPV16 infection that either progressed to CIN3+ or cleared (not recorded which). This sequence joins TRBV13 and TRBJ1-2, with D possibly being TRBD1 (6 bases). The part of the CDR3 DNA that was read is TGTGCCAGCAGCTCTCTAGCGGGGGGCTCCTACGAC. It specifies CASSSLAGGSYD. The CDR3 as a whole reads CASSSLAGGSYDYTF.